Below are 17 T cell receptor beta chains sequenced from a single sample in a study of blood T cell repertoires in COVID-19. Libraries were prepared by immunoSEQ multiplex PCR; TCRdb keeps only in-frame clonotypes and omits some of them. The sample holds hundreds of thousands of clones, more than 75% seen once. Input material: PBMCs or T cells enriched from blood (not recorded which). The receptors were gathered from a man in his forties or fifties who had recovered from COVID-19.

CDR3 DNA: TGTGCCAGTAGTATAGGCCGGGGGGGGACCCAGTACTTC. It codes for CASSIGRGGTQYF. The V and J genes are TRBV19 and TRBJ2-5; 8 nucleotides line up with TRBD2. CDR1 and CDR2 from the germline V gene are LNHDA and SQIVND (reference sequence). The CDR3 sequence is 13 residues long. Trimming cost V 1 base and J 7 bases; bases outside gene matches: 2. Full variable domain (remainder filled in from reference TRBV19 and TRBJ2-5): DGGITQSPKYLFRKEGQNVTLSCEQNLNHDAMYWYRQDPGQGLRLIYYSQIVNDFQKGDIAEGYSVSREKKESFPLTVTSAQKNPTAFYLCASSIGRGGTQYFGPGTRLLVL.

The V and J genes are TRBV11-2 and TRBJ1-1; D unresolved. The V end was cut by 1 base, the J end by 0 bases, with 18 bases between. The germline CDR1 and CDR2 sequences are SGHAT and FQNNGV. The CDR3 consists of 18 residues. The CDR3 spells CASSLARLGSNMNTEAFF. In DNA form, the CDR3 reads TGTGCCAGCAGCTTAGCCAGGTTGGGCAGCAACATGAACACTGAAGCTTTCTTT. Drawing the rest from reference TRBV11-2 and TRBJ1-1, the complete variable domain is EAGVAQSPRYKIIEKRQSVAFWCNPISGHATLYWYQQILGQGPKLLIQFQNNGVVDDSQLPKDRFSAERLKGVDSTLKIQPAKLEDSAVYLCASSLARLGSNMNTEAFFGQGTRLTVV.

Here the CDR3 reads CASTTSGGYNEQFF. The CDR3, as DNA: TGTGCCAGTACCACTAGCGGGGGATACAATGAGCAGTTCTTC. The chain uses TRBV19 and TRBJ2-1; 11 nucleotides match TRBD2. The junction had 3 bases not matched to a gene; V was cut back by 7 bases and J by 4 bases. Germline CDR1 reads LNHDA; CDR2 reads SQIVND (reference sequence). The CDR3 has 14 residues.

The chain couples TRBV3-1 (or the pseudogene TRBV3-2) to TRBJ2-7; D might be TRBD2 (5 bases). The CDR3 spans 13 residues. Germline V CDR1 and CDR2: LGHDT, YNNKEL (reference sequence). V was cut by 1 base and J by 6 bases, with 10 bases left in between. In DNA, the CDR3 is TGTGCCAGCAGCCAAGGGTGGAGGCGCGAGCAGTACTTC. It codes for CASSQGWRREQYF.

This chain connects TRBV28 to TRBJ1-2; 7 nucleotides match TRBD1. The CDR3 length is 14 residues. Germline V gene data show CDR1 as MDHEN and CDR2 as SYDVKM. Trimming removed 6 bases from V and 3 bases from J; junction bases left unmatched: 7. CDR3 coding DNA: TGTGCCAGCAGCCTAGGGGGCGCGGACTATGGCTACACCTTC. Translation: CASSLGGADYGYTF.

This clone was recorded only once. The V call is TRBV9, the J call TRBJ2-5, with TRBD2 identical over 7 bases. V gave up 4 bases and J gave up 3 bases; unmatched junction bases: 6. The CDR3 has 14 residues. Germline lookup yields CDR1 SGDLS and CDR2 YYNGEE. The CDR3 DNA sequence: TGTGCCAGCAGCTACCCTAGCGGTAAAGAGACCCAGTACTTC. It yields the protein CASSYPSGKETQYF.

The chain employs TRBV6-4 and TRBJ2-7; tentative D call: TRBD1 (6 bases). The CDR3 has 16 amino acids. CDR1 MRHNA and CDR2 SNTAGT come from the germline V gene. Between the trimmed V and J ends, which lost 6 bases and 4 bases, there was a span of 22 bases. The CDR3 sequence is CASRDGQQASPYEQYF. The CDR3 nucleotides read TGTGCCAGCAGGGACGGACAGCAGGCTTCCCCGTACGAGCAGTACTTC.

V usage is TRBV30 and J usage is TRBJ2-7; D gene ambiguous. V was trimmed by 3 bases and J by 1 base, leaving 10 bases between them. The CDR3 runs to 13 residues. From germline, CDR1 is GTSNPN and CDR2 SVGIG (reference sequence). The CDR3 loop reads CAWSKAVSYEQYF. For the CDR3, the DNA is TGTGCCTGGAGCAAGGCGGTTTCCTACGAGCAGTACTTC.

The rearrangement uses TRBV19 and TRBJ1-6; no reliable D call. Per germline, CDR1 LNHDA and CDR2 SQIVND (reference sequence). Trimming removed 7 bases at V and 7 bases at J, with 11 bases between. CDR3 length equals 13 residues. CDR3 DNA: TGTGCCAGTAAGCGGGAAACGAATTCACCCCTCCACTTT. Translated: CASKRETNSPLHF.

This clone was seen a single time. Other nucleotide sequences in the sample specify the same CDR3. The rearrangement links TRBV2 to TRBJ1-2; 8 bases map to TRBD1. This CDR3 contains 14 residues. V gave up 3 bases and J gave up 4 bases; unmatched junction bases: 4. Germline CDR1 is SNHLY and CDR2 is FYNNEI. CDR3 sequence (DNA): TGTGCCAGCAGTGACAGGGGGCTAGGCTATGGCTACACCTTC. Protein product: CASSDRGLGYGYTF.

The rearrangement joins TRBV7-2 to TRBJ2-1; D is unclear. The CDR3 covers 16 residues. V lost 0 bases, J lost 6 bases, and 15 bases lay in between. The germline V gene encodes CDR1 SGHTA and CDR2 FQGNSA. The CDR3 loop is CASSLAQTQARNEQFF. The CDR3 bases are TGTGCCAGCAGCTTAGCTCAGACCCAGGCTCGCAATGAGCAGTTCTTC.

The chain links TRBV7-9 to TRBJ1-2; D may be TRBD1 (5 bases). Germline CDR1 reads SEHNR; CDR2 reads FQNEAQ (reference sequence). This CDR3 spans 15 amino acids. The V end was cut by 1 base, the J end by 3 bases, with 12 bases between. Here the CDR3 reads CASSLGRAGDYGYTF. The CDR3 coding sequence is TGTGCCAGCAGCTTAGGCAGGGCGGGGGACTATGGCTACACCTTC.

The rearrangement uses TRBV19 and TRBJ1-4; no clear D gene. Germline V CDR1 and CDR2: LNHDA, SQIVND (reference sequence). The CDR3 extends over 14 amino acids. With 3 bases removed from V and 6 bases from J, the gap between germline ends came to 11 bases. The CDR3 coding sequence is TGTGCCAGTAGTATTAGGAGGCCGTATGAAAAACTGTTTTTT. Translated: CASSIRRPYEKLFF. The whole variable domain, remainder taken from reference TRBV19 and TRBJ1-4, is DGGITQSPKYLFRKEGQNVTLSCEQNLNHDAMYWYRQDPGQGLRLIYYSQIVNDFQKGDIAEGYSVSREKKESFPLTVTSAQKNPTAFYLCASSIRRPYEKLFFGSGTQLSVL.

This clone came up a few times. This sequence joins TRBV4-3 and TRBJ2-3; 8 nucleotides align to TRBD1. The V gene end was trimmed by 1 base and the J gene end by 5 bases; junction bases not matched to a gene: 5. The CDR3 loop spans 15 amino acids. The germline V gene encodes CDR1 LGHNA and CDR2 YSLEER. This CDR3 reads CASSQGTGWVDTQYF. CDR3 nucleotides: TGCGCCAGCAGCCAAGGGACAGGGTGGGTAGATACGCAGTATTTT.

The chain recombines TRBV30 with TRBJ1-5; a weak D match, TRBD1 (6 bases). CDR3 size: 15 residues. CDR1 GTSNPN and CDR2 SVGIG come from the germline V gene (reference sequence). Trimming took off 2 bases at V and 0 bases at J, with 11 bases between the two ends. The CDR3 DNA follows: TGTGCCTGGAGTCCAGGGGCGTTTAGCAATCAGCCCCAGCATTTT. Translation: CAWSPGAFSNQPQHF.

The chain joins TRBV5-5 to TRBJ2-7; 8 positions agree with TRBD1. From germline, CDR1 is SGHKS and CDR2 YYEKEE (reference sequence). The CDR3 contains 16 residues. The V and J ends lost 5 bases and 3 bases, in that order; junction bases with no gene match: 13. The CDR3 DNA is TGTGCCAGCAGTCGCCAACCAGGGGGCCTCATCTACGAGCAGTACTTC. This encodes CASSRQPGGLIYEQYF.

This sequence joins TRBV5-8 and TRBJ1-2; 8 positions match TRBD1. The CDR3 runs 16 residues. V was clipped by 0 bases and J by 2 bases; unmatched bases: 6. Germline V gene lookup returns CDR1 SGHTS and CDR2 YDEGEE. The CDR3 here is CASSLGTGGSNYGYTF. Written as DNA, the CDR3 is TGTGCCAGCAGCTTGGGAACAGGGGGATCGAACTATGGCTACACCTTC.